These 7 T cell receptor beta chains were sequenced from one sample in a study of blood T cells in healthy people across ages. It was with a sample-barcoded 5' primer and a J-beta primer mix that a second PCR of about 7 to 12 cycles was run. One entry per CDR3 protein, called by TCRdb with MiXCR from the 5' RACE reads. The sample shows 750,000 to 1,000,000 distinct CDR3 sequences, 25% to 30% of them seen only once. These data also featured in a second study, about T cells of mothers and their children.

The sequenced sample was blood. The receptors originated from a middle-aged woman in good health.

The chain has TRBV20-1 and TRBJ2-5; 7 bases match TRBD2. The CDR3 sequence is 12 residues long. Germline CDR1 DFQATT, CDR2 SNEGSKA (reference sequence). The junction had 5 bases not matched to a gene; V was cut back by 5 bases and J by 5 bases. The CDR3 DNA is TGCAGTGCTGGCGGGGGTCGGGAGACCCAGTACTTC. The encoded protein is CSAGGGRETQYF.

The rearrangement links TRBV20-1 to TRBJ2-5; 9 nucleotides line up with TRBD2. The CDR3 contains 12 residues. Germline V gene sequence: CDR1 DFQATT, CDR2 SNEGSKA (reference sequence). The DNA of the CDR3 is TGCAGCGCTCAGCGGGGGGCCCGGACCCAGTACTTC. As protein: CSAQRGARTQYF.

The chain uses TRBV28 and TRBJ2-3, with D perhaps TRBD1 (5 bases). The CDR3 is 13 amino acids. V was pared by 5 bases and J by 5 bases, with 11 bases between. Per the germline V gene, CDR1 is MDHEN and CDR2 is SYDVKM. CDR3 DNA sequence: TGTGCCAGCAGTCCCAGACAGATAGATACGCAGTATTTT. Translation: CASSPRQIDTQYF. Full variable domain (outside the CDR3, taken from reference TRBV28 and TRBJ2-3): DVKVTQSSRYLVKRTGEKVFLECVQDMDHENMFWYRQDPGLGLRLIYFSYDVKMKEKGDIPEGYSVSREKKERFSLILESASTNQTSMYLCASSPRQIDTQYFGPGTRLTVL.

This sequence joins TRBV27 and TRBJ1-1; D is unclear. CDR1 and CDR2 from the germline V gene are MNHEY and SMNVEV (reference sequence). Trimming cost V 6 bases and J 0 bases, with 20 bases left between them. There are 17 residues in the CDR3. The CDR3 region has the DNA TGTGCCAGCAGCCCTAAAGGACTCGGCAGACTGAACACTGAAGCTTTCTTT. It translates to CASSPKGLGRLNTEAFF.

J is TRBJ2-7 and V is TRBV9; 11 bases are shared with TRBD1. J was trimmed by 2 bases and V by 4 bases; bases with no gene match: 8. CDR3 length: 16 residues. Germline V gene lookup returns CDR1 SGDLS and CDR2 YYNGEE. The CDR3 loop is CASSPRGGQGAYEQYF. The CDR3 coding sequence is TGTGCCAGCAGCCCGAGGGGGGGACAGGGGGCCTACGAGCAGTACTTC.

In regard to this clonotype: A much larger clone sits a single nucleotide away, making a read error possible. The CDR3 coding sequence is TGTGCCAGCAGTTTATTAGAGGGTCAGCCCCGGCATTTT. Protein sequence: CASSLLEGQPRHF. The gene calls are TRBV27 and TRBJ1-5; D is undetermined. Germline-derived CDR1 and CDR2 are MNHEY and SMNVEV (reference sequence). The length of the CDR3 is 13 residues.

This clonotype showed up many times. The chain couples TRBV20-1 to TRBJ2-7, with a possible D match to TRBD1 (6 bases). The CDR3 runs to 15 residues. Deletions cut 0 bases from V and 2 bases from J, with 14 bases between. Germline loops: CDR1 DFQATT, CDR2 SNEGSKA (reference sequence). Here the CDR3 reads CSARDLQGPPYEQYF. CDR3 nucleotides: TGCAGTGCTAGAGATTTACAGGGTCCCCCCTACGAGCAGTACTTC.